This T cell receptor (beta chain) emerged from a study of beta chain features in type 1 diabetes. In the study overall: The patient and healthy donor groups were comparable for age, gender and cell yields. All samples combined gave 95 million to 130 million sorted cells for examination. Findings and caveats of the study: A pattern of fewer insertions and more deletions at VDJ junctions was seen in type 1 diabetes patients. Patients with Type 1 diabetes showed moderately but significantly shorter TCRB CDR3s in all four CD4+ subsets.

The CDR3 loop spans 15 amino acids. The V gene lost 6 bases and the J gene lost 7 bases, with 16 bases spanning the gap. CDR1 is MNHEY and CDR2 is SMNVEV in the germline V gene (reference sequence). cDNA synthesis used the whole RNA isolate, giving expressed TCRB sequences. Mean read depth for naive, central memory and regulatory T cell samples was roughly 4 million reads. Generated by immunoSEQ multiplex PCR, the TCRdb table keeps only in-frame clones and is missing some. This sample carries about 160,000 clones, around 8% of them seen once, and the ten largest clones take about 0.95%. For this clone: Antigen: not known.

Sequences were obtained from central memory CD4+ T cells from blood. The V and J genes are TRBV27 and TRBJ1-6; D is possibly TRBD1 (6 bases). This TCR was sampled from a woman aged 35 to 49 with type 1 diabetes. CDR3 nucleotide sequence: TGTGCCAGCAGAACAGGGTCCCTAAGAAATTCACCCCTCCACTTT. This codes for CASRTGSLRNSPLHF.